Sequencing of this TCR beta chain was carried out in a study of blood T cell repertoires in COVID-19. The repertoire was sequenced with immunoSEQ multiplex PCR; TCRdb's copy has only in-frame clones and lacks some. The sample consists of about 250,000 clones, about 80% of them appearing once. V trimming: 0 bases; J trimming: 4 bases; junction bases outside the gene matches: 3. CDR3 length: 15 amino acids. Germline CDR1 is SEHNR and CDR2 is FQNEAQ (reference sequence). In its sample, this clone was seen once. Sequenced: peripheral blood. This chain uses TRBV7-9 with TRBJ1-2, with 9 nucleotides matching TRBD1. This TCR was sampled from a woman of 80 years or more with acute or convalescent COVID-19. The CDR3 nucleotides read TGTGCCAGCAGCTTAGCGGGGACAGGGACCTATGGCTACACCTTC. Its protein is CASSLAGTGTYGYTF.